Listed here are 27 T cell receptor beta chains from one sample, sequenced in a study of T-cell reconstitution after alpha-beta-depleted transplantation in children. Unique molecular identifiers were incorporated when the TCRbeta library was constructed. TCRdb re-derived calls from the PCR reads in MiXCR, one entry per CDR3 protein. Of around 700,000 distinct CDR3 sequences in the sample, roughly 13% were seen once. The sequencing used PBMCs, collected before TCRalphabeta/CD19-depleted stem cell transplant. These receptors came from a girl aged 2 to 9 with congenital amegakaryocytic thrombocytopenia, due to receive a stem cell transplant.

This clonotype was observed a few times. The CDR3 spells CSVDKGPRFF. CDR3 DNA: TGCAGCGTTGATAAGGGCCCGCGGTTCTTC. V is TRBV29-1 and J is TRBJ2-1; D gene uncertain. V lost 3 bases and J 15 bases, leaving 12 bases between the germline ends. The CDR3 is 10 residues long. In germline, CDR1 is SQVTM, CDR2 ANQGSEA.

This clonotype has just a few counts. The gene calls are TRBV12-3 or TRBV12-4 and TRBJ2-3; D might be TRBD1 (5 bases). Trimming cost V 8 bases and J 0 bases, with 15 bases left between them. The CDR3 is made up of 15 amino acids. The CDR3, as DNA: TGTGCCAGCGGATGGTGGGGCGCTAGCACAGATACGCAGTATTTT. The encoded protein is CASGWWGASTDTQYF.

The table lists this clonotype with many counts. The rearrangement joins TRBV20-1 to TRBJ2-5, with D perhaps matching TRBD1 or TRBD2 (6 bases each). Germline loops: CDR1 DFQATT, CDR2 SNEGSKA (reference sequence). CDR3 length equals 13 residues. V was clipped by 6 bases and J by 5 bases, with 16 bases between them. In nucleotides, the CDR3 is TGCAGTGCATACGGAGGGGGTTGGGAGACCCAGTACTTC. This sequence encodes CSAYGGGWETQYF.

The rearrangement links TRBV20-1 to TRBJ2-7, with D perhaps given as TRBD1 or TRBD2 (5 bases each). CDR1 and CDR2 from the germline V gene are DFQATT and SNEGSKA (reference sequence). V was cut by 4 bases and J by 6 bases, with 22 bases left in between. The CDR3 has 15 residues. The CDR3 region is CSATGPIQIGGEQYF. CDR3 nucleotide sequence: TGCAGTGCTACGGGGCCAATCCAGATTGGGGGCGAGCAGTACTTC.

Of note for this clonotype: The junction departs from germline at one end; a sequencing error may be responsible. The J gene is TRBJ1-2, the V gene TRBV5-1; D not resolved. The CDR3 has 13 amino acids. Germline assignment: CDR1 SGHRS and CDR2 YFSETQ. This chain's CDR3 is CASSLEVVHGYTF. As DNA, the CDR3 is TGCGCCAGCAGTTTGGAGGTTGTGCATGGCTACACCTTC.

The chain is built from TRBV5-1 and TRBJ2-7, with TRBD1 matching over 9 bases. CDR1 is SGHRS, CDR2 YFSETQ, per germline. After removal of 4 bases from V and 3 bases from J, the junction contained 8 bases not matched to a gene. This CDR3 contains 15 residues. CDR3 nucleotides: TGCGCCAGCAGCCTCACCAAGGACAGGGGCTACGAGCAGTACTTC. This encodes CASSLTKDRGYEQYF.

Only a few counts were recorded for this clonotype. The chain links TRBV3-1 to TRBJ1-3, with D possibly TRBD1 on 5 matching bases. This CDR3 spans 15 amino acids. V lost 3 bases to trimming and J lost 0 bases, with 9 bases between them. Germline V gives CDR1 LGHDT, CDR2 YNNKEL (reference sequence). As DNA, the CDR3 is TGTGCCAGCAGCCATCGGACATTCTCTGGAAACACCATATATTTT. It yields the protein CASSHRTFSGNTIYF.

This clonotype came up a few times. This chain joins TRBV6-1 and TRBJ2-1; TRBD2 matches 9 bases. J gave up 3 bases and V 4 bases, and 4 bases lay outside the gene matches. Germline CDR1 and CDR2: MNHNS and SASEGT. The CDR3 length is 15 residues. CDR3 loop: CASSGLREGYNEQFF. CDR3 in DNA: TGTGCCAGCAGTGGTTTGCGGGAGGGCTACAATGAGCAGTTCTTC.

A few counts support this clonotype. V usage is TRBV6-1 and J usage is TRBJ1-1, with 9 bases matching TRBD1. The CDR3 loop spans 16 amino acids. Germline V gene lookup returns CDR1 MNHNS and CDR2 SASEGT. The junction had 9 bases not matched to a gene; V was cut back by 5 bases and J by 2 bases. In DNA, the CDR3 is TGTGCCAGCAGTACCCCGGACAGGGGACCAAACACTGAAGCTTTCTTT. This sequence encodes CASSTPDRGPNTEAFF.

The rearrangement joins TRBV5-6 to TRBJ1-3; tentatively, D is TRBD1 (6 bases). CDR1 is SGHDT and CDR2 is YYEEEE in the germline V gene. Trimming pared 0 bases from V and 2 bases from J, leaving 9 bases between. This CDR3 is 15 amino acids long. CDR3: CASSLVAGAGNTIYF. CDR3 sequence (DNA): TGTGCCAGCAGCTTGGTTGCAGGGGCTGGAAACACCATATATTTT. The full variable domain, rest sourced from reference TRBV5-6 and TRBJ1-3, is DAGVTQSPTHLIKTRGQQVTLRCSPKSGHDTVSWYQQALGQGPQFIFQYYEEEERQRGNFPDRFSGHQFPNYSSELNVNALLLGDSALYLCASSLVAGAGNTIYFGEGSWLTVV.

The table lists this clonotype with many counts. The rearrangement joins TRBV5-1 to TRBJ2-3; 7 nucleotides align to TRBD1. V lost 2 bases, J lost 1 base, and 7 bases stayed unmatched. This CDR3 has 16 amino acids. CDR1 SGHRS and CDR2 YFSETQ come from the germline V gene. CDR3 region: CASSFIETGGTDTQYF. Here the CDR3 DNA reads TGCGCCAGCAGCTTCATCGAAACAGGGGGCACAGATACGCAGTATTTT. The variable domain in full, with the rest retrieved from reference TRBV5-1 and TRBJ2-3, is KAGVTQTPRYLIKTRGQQVTLSCSPISGHRSVSWYQQTPGQGLQFLFEYFSETQRNKGNFPGRFSGRQFSNSRSEMNVSTLELGDSALYLCASSFIETGGTDTQYFGPGTRLTVL.

This clonotype has a handful of counts. This chain connects TRBV15 to TRBJ2-2, with 12 bases identical to TRBD2. The CDR3 is made up of 17 amino acids. Germline values: CDR1 LNHNV, CDR2 YYDKDF (reference sequence). V lost 4 bases, J lost 4 bases, and 7 bases stayed unmatched. In nucleotides, the CDR3 is TGTGCCACCAGCACCTTGACTAGCGGGAGAGGCACCGGGGAGCTGTTTTTT. It yields the protein CATSTLTSGRGTGELFF.

This clonotype has a count of ten or more. The J gene is TRBJ2-3, the V gene TRBV12-3 or TRBV12-4; 7 bases match TRBD2. Trimming at V came to 6 bases and at J to 6 bases, leaving 15 bases not matched to a gene. The CDR3 length is 16 residues. The CDR3, as DNA: TGTGCCAGCAGGCTGATTGGGACTAATAGTTATGATACGCAGTATTTT. Translating it yields CASRLIGTNSYDTQYF.

The table lists this clonotype with a few counts. This chain joins TRBV7-9 and TRBJ2-3; D possibly corresponds to TRBD1 (6 bases). The V and J ends lost 5 bases and 2 bases respectively, with 14 bases between them. This CDR3 region has 15 residues. CDR1 is SEHNR and CDR2 is FQNEAQ in the germline V gene (reference sequence). CDR3 protein: CASSPPRTATDTQYF. The CDR3 DNA is TGTGCCAGCAGCCCCCCTCGGACAGCCACAGATACGCAGTATTTT.

This clonotype was observed a handful of times. The chain is built from TRBV29-1 and TRBJ2-1; 7 nucleotides line up with TRBD2. The CDR3 length is 19 residues. Germline V gene data show CDR1 as SQVTM and CDR2 as ANQGSEA. Germline trimming cut 4 bases from V and 1 base from J; bases unmatched to any gene: 19. The CDR3 sequence: CSVAAPKAGVSVSYNEQFF. CDR3 DNA: TGCAGCGTTGCGGCCCCTAAGGCGGGAGTTTCTGTTTCCTACAATGAGCAGTTCTTC.

This clonotype appeared many times. This chain links TRBV5-1 with TRBJ2-3; the match to TRBD2 covers 9 bases. After removal of 2 bases from V and 3 bases from J, the junction contained 4 bases not matched to a gene. Per germline, CDR1 SGHRS and CDR2 YFSETQ. This CDR3 is built from 15 residues. CDR3 amino acids: CASSFGTSSTDTQYF. The CDR3 region has the DNA TGCGCCAGCAGCTTCGGGACTAGCTCTACAGATACGCAGTATTTT.

The V and J genes are TRBV11-1 and TRBJ2-2; the match to TRBD1 covers 9 bases. The CDR3 is 18 residues long. V shed 2 bases, J shed 3 bases, and the junction held 10 bases outside the gene matches. Germline CDR1 SGHAT, CDR2 FQDESV (reference sequence). The CDR3 is CASSLSDRGYVDTGELFF. As DNA, the CDR3 is TGTGCCAGCAGCTTATCCGACAGGGGGTACGTCGACACCGGGGAGCTGTTTTTT.

CDR3 loop: CASSQPGLAGRTDTQYF. The CDR3 DNA reads as TGTGCCAGCAGCCAACCTGGGCTAGCGGGACGCACAGATACGCAGTATTTT. The rearrangement uses TRBV14 and TRBJ2-3, with 9 positions matching TRBD2. In germline, CDR1 is SGHDN, CDR2 FVKESK. This CDR3 comprises 17 residues. V dropped 2 bases and J dropped 1; count of bases not matched to a gene: 7.

Concerning this clonotype itself: Possible read error: a much larger clone is one base away. This rearrangement joins TRBV10-2 to TRBJ2-7, with TRBD2 identical over 9 bases. The CDR3 consists of 15 residues. Germline assignment: CDR1 WSHSY and CDR2 SAAADI. V was pared by 5 bases and J by 3 bases, with 8 bases of the junction left unmatched. CDR3 residues: CASSYAGGPFYEQYF. DNA for the CDR3: TGCGCCAGCAGTTACGCGGGAGGGCCATTCTACGAGCAGTACTTC.

This clonotype appeared a few times. The chain employs TRBV7-9 and TRBJ2-1; 7 bases fit TRBD2. V was clipped by 5 bases and J by 8 bases; unmatched bases: 9. Germline lookup yields CDR1 SEHNR and CDR2 FQNEAQ (reference sequence). There are 14 residues in the CDR3. CDR3 region: CASSPVGGVHEQFF. The CDR3 nucleotides read TGTGCCAGCAGCCCCGTGGGGGGGGTCCATGAGCAGTTCTTC.

CDR3 DNA: TGCAGTGCTAGCGGACAGCTCTACGAGCAGTACTTC. Protein: CSASGQLYEQYF. The gene calls are TRBV20-1 and TRBJ2-7, with D possibly being TRBD1 (6 bases). Trimming removed 3 bases from V and 3 bases from J, with 9 bases in between. Germline loops: CDR1 DFQATT, CDR2 SNEGSKA (reference sequence). This CDR3 comprises 12 residues.

The chain has TRBV29-1 and TRBJ2-7, with 15 bases aligning to TRBD2. J lost 4 bases, V lost 0 bases, and 7 bases had no gene match. Looked up from germline, CDR1 is SQVTM and CDR2 is ANQGSEA. The CDR3 spans 17 residues. CDR3 sequence reads: CSVEEPGLAGGRYEQYF. The CDR3 DNA follows: TGCAGCGTTGAAGAACCGGGACTAGCGGGAGGCCGGTACGAGCAGTACTTC.

The count of this clonotype is one. This chain's CDR3 is CASSPDSQGEQYF. DNA of the CDR3: TGCGCCAGCAGCCCGGATTCCCAGGGGGAGCAGTACTTC. The V call is TRBV5-1, the J call TRBJ2-7; maybe TRBD1 (6 bases). Trimming left V 4 bases short and J 7 bases short, with 15 bases between. Germline V lookup: CDR1 SGHRS, CDR2 YFSETQ. The CDR3 has 13 residues.

This clonotype came up a few times. The chain carries TRBV7-9 and TRBJ2-2; TRBD2 aligns across 10 bases. The trim removed 5 bases at V and 6 bases at J, leaving 6 bases unmatched. Germline loops: CDR1 SEHNR, CDR2 FQNEAQ (reference sequence). The CDR3 is 15 residues long. CDR3 region: CASSLSGRSPGELFF. The CDR3 coding sequence is TGTGCCAGCAGCCTTAGCGGGAGGTCCCCCGGGGAGCTGTTTTTT.

The chain employs TRBV5-1 and TRBJ1-2, with TRBD1 matching 7 bases. The germline V gene encodes CDR1 SGHRS and CDR2 YFSETQ. The CDR3 has 15 amino acids. J lost 8 bases, V lost 2 bases, and 12 bases had no gene match. CDR3 loop: CASSFVGTVGWGYTF. The CDR3 nucleotides read TGCGCCAGCAGCTTCGTTGGGACAGTTGGTTGGGGCTACACCTTC.

This clonotype occurred many times. The chain recombines TRBV10-3 with TRBJ2-1, with 12 bases lining up with TRBD2. The germline CDR1 and CDR2 sequences are ENHRY and SYGVKD. V shed 6 bases, J shed 7 bases, and the junction held 10 bases outside the gene matches. This CDR3 region has 16 residues. The CDR3 sequence is CAIRLAGGDVLNEQFF. The CDR3 DNA is TGTGCCATCAGGCTAGCGGGAGGGGACGTGTTAAATGAGCAGTTCTTC.

This clonotype was observed many times. The DNA for the CDR3 is TGTGCCAGCGGGACCAGCGTATACATTCAGTACTTC. Amino acid sequence: CASGTSVYIQYF. The gene calls are TRBV6-6 and TRBJ2-4; D possibly uses TRBD1 or TRBD2 (5 bases each). The CDR3 has 12 amino acids. V was clipped by 8 bases and J by 8 bases, with 13 bases between them. Looked up from germline, CDR1 is MNHNY and CDR2 is SVGAGI (reference sequence).